These 3 T cell receptor beta chains originate from one sample sequenced in a study of pediatric ulcerative colitis. Clones were read by immunoSEQ multiplex PCR, and TCRdb kept only the in-frame ones, dropping some. This table holds around 64,000 clones, 86% found once. The sequencing sample was made of blood. These receptors all come from a boy aged 10-17 years with severe ulcerative colitis.

This chain uses TRBV21-1 with TRBJ1-5; the table assigns TRBD1, which was not confirmed against the DNA. TRBV21-1 is a pseudogene. The length of the CDR3 is 12 residues. CDR3 residues: CANGQGSQPQHF. In DNA, the CDR3 is TGTGCCAATGGACAGGGGAGTCAGCCCCAGCATTTT.

The rearrangement joins TRBV7-9 to TRBJ2-3; 7 bases agree with TRBD1. Germline CDR1 reads SEHNR; CDR2 reads FQNEAQ (reference sequence). The V gene end was trimmed by 1 base and the J gene end by 0 bases; junction bases not matched to a gene: 10. CDR3 size: 18 residues. CDR3 amino acids: CASSLESGQPLSTDTQYF. The CDR3 nucleotides are TGTGCCAGCAGCTTAGAATCGGGACAGCCACTTAGCACAGATACGCAGTATTTT.

CDR3 loop: CATSRDRVGLMETQYF. CDR3 DNA: TGTGCCACCAGCAGAGATCGGGTCGGGTTAATGGAGACCCAGTACTTC. V gene TRBV15 combines with J gene TRBJ2-5; D unclear. Trimming removed 0 bases from V and 5 bases from J, with 16 bases in between. The CDR3 contains 16 residues. Germline loops: CDR1 LNHNV, CDR2 YYDKDF (reference sequence).